These T cell receptor beta chains were read from a single sample in a study of TIL therapy for anti-PD-1-resistant metastatic lung cancer. Clones were sequenced by immunoSEQ multiplex PCR, and TCRdb holds only the in-frame ones, with some missing. The table records tens of thousands of clones, just over 70% of them present only once. The starting material was blood, obtained at baseline. These receptors originate from a person aged 25 to 80 with non-small cell lung cancer. The CDR3 runs from the conserved cysteine through the conserved F or W. The D gene is left open where the match is weak. A clone size is listed for some rows: how often the clone was seen (once, few, many), or a class if it is expanded.

clone_size cdr3_length j_call d_call v_call cdr3_nt cdr3_aa
NA 15 TRBJ2-3 TRBD2 TRBV4-1 TGCGCCAGCAGCCAATGGAGCGGGAGTGGAGATACGCAGTATTTT CASSQWSGSGDTQYF
NA 14 TRBJ1-1 NA TRBV19 TGTGCCACATCCCTGGGAGGCTCGAGGACTGAAGCTTTCTTT CATSLGGSRTEAFF
NA 14 TRBJ2-7 NA TRBV3-1/TRBV3-2 TGTGCCAGCAGTCCTCGAGACAGGTGGTACGAGCAGTACTTC CASSPRDRWYEQYF
NA 11 TRBJ1-1 NA TRBV12-3/TRBV12-4 TGTGCCAGCACTATGACGGGGTCGGCTTTCTTT CASTMTGSAFF
few 12 TRBJ2-7 NA TRBV12-3/TRBV12-4 TGTGCCAGCAGTAAAGGGGGCTACGAGCAGTACTTC CASSKGGYEQYF
NA 12 TRBJ1-2 NA TRBV18 TGTGCCAGCTCACCCAGGGAGGATGGCTACACCTTC CASSPREDGYTF
NA 13 TRBJ1-2 NA TRBV9 TGTGCCAGCAGCATGGGACCTAACTATGGCTACACCTTC CASSMGPNYGYTF
NA 15 TRBJ2-3 TRBD1 TRBV7-3 TGTGCCAGCAGCCAGGGACAGCCTAGCACAGATACGCAGTATTTT CASSQGQPSTDTQYF
NA 16 TRBJ2-2 NA TRBV9 TGTGCCAGCAGCGTTGCGTCAGCGAGGAACACCGGGGAGCTGTTTTTT CASSVASARNTGELFF
NA 13 TRBJ1-2 NA TRBV9 TGTGCCAGCAGCGTAAAAGACTCCTATGGCTACACCTTC CASSVKDSYGYTF
NA 16 TRBJ2-1 TRBD1 TRBV7-9 TGTGCCAGCAGCTCAGTCGGACAGGGGGCCTACAATGAGCAGTTCTTC CASSSVGQGAYNEQFF
NA 14 TRBJ1-1 NA TRBV6-2/TRBV6-3 TGTGCCAGCAGTTCGTACCAGAGGAACACTGAAGCTTTCTTT CASSSYQRNTEAFF
NA 14 TRBJ2-5 TRBD1 TRBV11-2 TGTGCCAGCAGCTTAGACAGGGGGACGGAGACCCAGTACTTC CASSLDRGTETQYF
NA 15 TRBJ2-2 NA TRBV24-1 TGTGCCACCAGTGAAAAGCGTGGGTTAACCGGGGAGCTGTTTTTT CATSEKRGLTGELFF
few 14 TRBJ1-1 NA TRBV6-4 TGTGCCAGCAGTGAAATGGCAGGGACGACTGAAGCTTTCTTT CASSEMAGTTEAFF
NA 15 TRBJ2-7 NA TRBV5-5 TGTGCCAGCAGCTTGGCCCAGGGGAATAAGTACGAGCAGTACTTC CASSLAQGNKYEQYF
NA 14 TRBJ1-2 TRBD1 TRBV24-1 TGTGCCACCAGTGAACGAGGACAGGGTAGGGGCTACACCTTC CATSERGQGRGYTF
NA 16 TRBJ2-2 TRBD2 TRBV27 TGTGCCAGCAGTTGGGGAGGGGTGGAAGGCACCGGGGAGCTGTTTTTT CASSWGGVEGTGELFF
NA 16 TRBJ1-3 TRBD1 TRBV6-6 TGTGCCAGCAGCGACAGGGGAGCTTTCTCTGGAAACACCATATATTTT CASSDRGAFSGNTIYF
NA 15 TRBJ1-5 TRBD1 TRBV30 TGTGCCTGGAGGGGGACAGGGTATGGGAATCAGCCCCAGCATTTT CAWRGTGYGNQPQHF
NA 14 TRBJ2-2 NA TRBV18 TGTGCCAGCTCACCACGGGACGGCACCGGGGAGCTGTTTTTT CASSPRDGTGELFF
NA 13 TRBJ1-5 TRBD1 TRBV28 TGTGCCAGCAGCCGGGACAGGAATCAGCCCCAGCATTTT CASSRDRNQPQHF
once 12 TRBJ2-5 NA TRBV5-1 TGCGCCAGCAGCCCGCAGGGGGAGACCCAGTACTTC CASSPQGETQYF
NA 17 TRBJ2-3 NA TRBV3-1/TRBV3-2 TGTGCCAGCAGCCAAGTCAAACGGGGTACTAGCACAGATACGCAGTATTTT CASSQVKRGTSTDTQYF
NA 15 TRBJ1-5 TRBD1 TRBV3-1/TRBV3-2 TGTGCCAGCAGCCAGGACAGGGGGCGCGGGCAGCCCCAGCATTTT CASSQDRGRGQPQHF
NA 18 TRBJ2-1 TRBD2 TRBV6-1 TGTGCCAGCAGTGAACGGAGAAGGGCTAGCGGGAACCACAATGAGCAGTTCTTC CASSERRRASGNHNEQFF
few 15 TRBJ2-2 NA TRBV25-1 TGTGCCAGCAGTGAAGGGCAGGGCGAAACCGGGGAGCTGTTTTTT CASSEGQGETGELFF
few 14 TRBJ1-5 NA TRBV19 TGTGCCAGCAGCCGAGGGGATGGCAATCAGCCCCAGCATTTT CASSRGDGNQPQHF
NA 11 TRBJ2-5 NA TRBV5-1 TGCGCCAGCAGCGCTCAAGAGACCCAGTACTTC CASSAQETQYF
once 13 TRBJ2-3 NA TRBV15 TGTGCCACCAGCAAAGGGGCGAGGGATACGCAGTATTTT CATSKGARDTQYF
NA 15 TRBJ2-4 NA TRBV15 TGTGCCACCAGCAGAGTGGGGCCCTCCAAAAACATTCAGTACTTC CATSRVGPSKNIQYF
NA 16 TRBJ1-1 NA TRBV27 TGTGCCAGCTCCCTGGAACTGCGGGGGTTGAACACTGAAGCTTTCTTT CASSLELRGLNTEAFF
NA 15 TRBJ1-4 NA TRBV5-1 TGCGCCAGCAGCGATCCAGGTTCTGTTAATGAAAAACTGTTTTTT CASSDPGSVNEKLFF
NA 14 TRBJ2-1 TRBD2 TRBV7-9 TGTGCCAGCAGCTTAGGACTAGCGGGGAATGAGCAGTTCTTC CASSLGLAGNEQFF
NA 14 TRBJ1-2 NA TRBV7-9 TGTGCCAGCAGCTTAGGCGGGGAGGGCGAGGGCTACACCTTC CASSLGGEGEGYTF
NA 13 TRBJ2-7 NA TRBV5-1 TGCGCCAGCAGCTTGCGTAGCGGCTACGAGCAGTACTTC CASSLRSGYEQYF
NA 15 TRBJ1-3 NA TRBV7-6 TGTGCCAGCAGCTTAGGACGGATCTCTGGAAACACCATATATTTT CASSLGRISGNTIYF
NA 13 TRBJ2-3 NA TRBV19 TGTGCCAGTAGTCCTCCACTCGCAGATACGCAGTATTTT CASSPPLADTQYF
once 14 TRBJ2-5 NA TRBV2 TGTGCCAGCAGTGAAGCGGTTTCCGTTGGGACCCAGTACTTC CASSEAVSVGTQYF
NA 12 TRBJ1-5 NA TRBV28 TGTGCCAGCAGTTTATATCAGGGTCACCAGCATTTT CASSLYQGHQHF
NA 15 TRBJ1-3 NA TRBV25-1 TGTGCCAGCAGTGACCCGACGGGGTCTGGAAACACCATATATTTT CASSDPTGSGNTIYF
NA 13 TRBJ2-3 NA TRBV5-1 TGCGCCACGCGGAGGGACCCCGCAGATACGCAGTATTTT CATRRDPADTQYF
NA 14 TRBJ2-1 TRBD2 TRBV14 TGTGCCAGCAGCCAGGGACTAGCGCGCAATGAGCAGTTCTTC CASSQGLARNEQFF
NA 15 TRBJ1-6 NA TRBV9 TGTGCCAGCAGCGTAGGTTTAGGGGAGGACTCACCCCTCCACTTT CASSVGLGEDSPLHF
NA 16 TRBJ1-5 NA TRBV27 TGTGCCAGCAGTTCAAAGTTCAGGGTTCACACTCAGCCCCAGCATTTT CASSSKFRVHTQPQHF
NA 17 TRBJ2-6 NA TRBV7-9 TGTGCCAGCAGCATAGGGGACTCTCGCTCTGGGGCCAACGTCCTGACTTTC CASSIGDSRSGANVLTF
NA 15 TRBJ1-1 TRBD1 TRBV24-1 TGTGCCACCAGTGACGCGGGACAGGGGTCAACTGAAGCTTTCTTT CATSDAGQGSTEAFF